This T cell receptor beta chain was observed in a study of blood T cell repertoires in COVID-19. Looking at the study overall: Acute-phase and convalescent COVID-19 samples originated in the United States, Italy and Spain. From T cells, B-cell-depleted T cells, or PBMCs came the material, which was cDNA or gDNA.

In the original workflow: Amplification of reference gene primers provided the estimated nucleated cell counts. The assay was immunoSEQ multiplex PCR, and TCRdb's table has in-frame clones only and misses some. Clone size and V and J calls were adopted from that table, with D and trimming inferred from the DNA. Of 150,000 or so clones listed, under 95% were seen once; the top ten hold 0.55%. Germline trimming cut 10 bases from V and 2 bases from J; bases unmatched to any gene: 8. Germline V gene data show CDR1 as MNHNY and CDR2 as SVGAGI (reference sequence). The length of the CDR3 is 14 residues. Sequences were obtained from peripheral blood. This TCR was sampled from a man aged 50 to 60 with acute or convalescent COVID-19. The chain links TRBV6-6 to TRBJ1-3; the match to TRBD1 covers 7 bases. The CDR3 here is CATSTGRTGNTIYF. Here the CDR3 DNA reads TGTGCCACGTCGACAGGGAGGACTGGAAACACCATATATTTT.